This T cell receptor (beta chain) stems from a study of T-cell reconstitution after alpha-beta-depleted transplantation in children. Unique molecular identifiers were incorporated into the prepared TCRbeta library. TCRdb redid the calling of the PCR reads with MiXCR, one entry per CDR3 protein. The table has fewer than 350,000 distinct CDR3 sequences, around 10% seen once. With 0 bases removed from V and 5 bases from J, the gap between germline ends came to 8 bases. CDR1 is SGHRS and CDR2 is YFSETQ in the germline V gene. The CDR3 consists of 14 residues. This clonotype appeared many times. Its cognate antigen is unknown. Overall study findings and caveats: Alpha-beta T cells present about two months after transplant were reported to originate from several hundred expanded graft clones.

Sample: peripheral blood, taken 180 days after TCRalphabeta/CD19-depleted stem cell transplant. This sequence was found in a male patient aged 2-10 years who had a stem cell transplant for chronic granulomatous disease, so the T cells may come from the graft donor. This sequence joins TRBV5-1 and TRBJ1-4; D is unresolved. The CDR3 region is CASSLETVNEKLFF. The CDR3 DNA reads as TGCGCCAGCAGCTTGGAAACAGTAAATGAAAAACTGTTTTTT.